The 3 T cell receptor beta chains below come from one sample, sequenced in a study of shared clonotypes between healthy human individuals. CD45RO negativity and positive selection for CCR7 defined naive CD8 cells, a population that excluded terminally differentiated effector memory CD45RA+ cells. Data came from immunoSEQ multiplex PCR; TCRdb stores just in-frame clones and leaves some out. The table lists 550,000 to 750,000 clones, nearly 97% of them singletons. What was sequenced was naive CD8+ T cells sorted from blood. The source of these receptors is a woman aged 25 to 45 in good health.

This chain connects TRBV6-1 to TRBJ1-1; D not resolved. The CDR3 loop spans 15 amino acids. V dropped 6 bases and J dropped 2 bases, with 16 bases sitting between them. Germline CDR1 reads MNHNS; CDR2 reads SASEGT. CDR3 coding DNA: TGTGCCAGCAGCCACCGACTCTCTTATAACACTGAAGCTTTCTTT. It translates to CASSHRLSYNTEAFF.

This clone is a singleton in its sample. The CDR3 region is CASSLARNRAFAEAFF. CDR3 DNA sequence: TGTGCCAGCAGCTTAGCGAGAAACAGGGCGTTCGCTGAAGCTTTCTTT. The chain uses TRBV7-9 and TRBJ1-1; D possibly corresponds to TRBD1 (6 bases). Germline-derived CDR1 and CDR2 are SEHNR and FQNEAQ (reference sequence). The length of the CDR3 is 16 residues. V shed 0 bases and J shed 6 bases, with 17 bases lying between them.

The chain is built from TRBV11-2 and TRBJ1-1; TRBD1 might be the D (5 bases). The CDR3 runs 13 residues. Germline lookup yields CDR1 SGHAT and CDR2 FQNNGV. Trimming stripped 0 bases from V and 9 bases from J, with 11 bases between. The CDR3 is CASSLDQAGKAFF. The CDR3 nucleotides read TGTGCCAGCAGCTTAGATCAGGCAGGGAAAGCTTTCTTT.